This note documents a single TCR beta chain sequence. The antigen is undetermined. The data were obtained in a study of PD-1 blockade in classical Hodgkin lymphoma. Study-wide points: In CD4+ cells, TCR diversity went up significantly by C4D1, but in CD8+ cells it did not. Patients excluded were those beginning nivolumab under 1 year after ASCT.

Trimming shortened V by 5 bases and J by 3 bases, and 3 bases separated the two germline ends. This CDR3 is built from 11 residues. Germline V gene data show CDR1 as MNHNS and CDR2 as SASEGT. With no exception, relapse followed autologous stem cell transplantation in all patients, and brentuximab vedotin exposure varied. Magnetic negative selection was used to purify CD4+ T cells from thawed PBMCs. Produced via immunoSEQ multiplex PCR; TCRdb's table is partial and in-frame only. The sample lists approximately 6,400 clones, 78% occurring once. The specimen was CD4+ T cells from blood, collected at baseline. V usage is TRBV6-1 and J usage is TRBJ2-3; no reliable D call. This sequence was found in a human donor with classical Hodgkin lymphoma. CDR3 protein: CASSQTDTQYF. The CDR3 DNA sequence: TGTGCCAGCAGTCAAACAGATACGCAGTATTTT.